This TCR beta chain was obtained from a study of cytomegalovirus exposure and HLA in healthy donors. The CDR3 spans 15 residues. Germline-derived CDR1 and CDR2 are KGHSH and LQKENI. V was pared by 2 bases and J by 0 bases, with 5 bases between. Amplification used 60 Vbeta primers and 13 Jbeta primers. Libraries were prepared by immunoSEQ multiplex PCR; TCRdb keeps only in-frame clonotypes and omits some of them. The sample includes just under 90,000 clones. The origin of this receptor is a girl between 10 and 17 years old in good health and CMV-seropositive. The chain combines TRBV18 with TRBJ1-6; D unclear. Sequenced sample: PBMCs. CDR3 sequence reads: CASSPTSSYNSPLHF. The CDR3 DNA reads as TGTGCCAGCTCACCAACGAGCTCCTATAATTCACCCCTCCACTTT. Full variable domain (missing parts from reference TRBV18 and TRBJ1-6): NAGVMQNPRHLVRRRGQEARLRCSPMKGHSHVYWYRQLPEEGLKFMVYLQKENIIDESGMPKERFSAEFPKEGPSILRIQQVVRGDSAAYFCASSPTSSYNSPLHFGNGTRLTVT.